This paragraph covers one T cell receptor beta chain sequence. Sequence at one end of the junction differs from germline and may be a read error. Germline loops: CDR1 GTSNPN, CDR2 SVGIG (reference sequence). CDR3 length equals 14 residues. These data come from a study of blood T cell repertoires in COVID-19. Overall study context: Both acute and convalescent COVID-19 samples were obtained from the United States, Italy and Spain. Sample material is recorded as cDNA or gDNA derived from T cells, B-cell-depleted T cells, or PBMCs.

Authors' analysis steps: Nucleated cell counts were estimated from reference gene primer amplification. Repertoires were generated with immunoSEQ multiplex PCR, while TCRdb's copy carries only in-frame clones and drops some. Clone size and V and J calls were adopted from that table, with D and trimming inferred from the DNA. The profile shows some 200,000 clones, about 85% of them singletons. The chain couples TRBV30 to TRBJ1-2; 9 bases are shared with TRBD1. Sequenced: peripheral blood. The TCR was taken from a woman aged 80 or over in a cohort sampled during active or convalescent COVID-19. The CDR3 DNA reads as TGTGCCCGGAGATACGGACAGGGGCGATATGGCTACACCTTC. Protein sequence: CARRYGQGRYGYTF.